These 12 T cell receptor beta chains originate from one sample sequenced in a study of response to subunit inactivated influenza vaccine. TCRdb fed the RT-PCR reads into MiXCR, producing one record per CDR3 protein. The sample lists around 650,000 distinct CDR3 sequences; more than 15% were seen once. This material consisted of PBMCs from blood, taken approximately 13 days after vaccination. The receptor set was obtained from a man between 45 and 60 years old who received an inactivated influenza vaccine.

J is TRBJ2-5 and V is TRBV5-1, with TRBD1 matching over 9 bases. CDR1 is SGHRS, CDR2 YFSETQ, per germline. The CDR3 loop spans 16 amino acids. The V and J ends lost 7 bases and 4 bases, in that order; junction bases with no gene match: 14. CDR3 protein: CASVKIGTGKGETQYF. The CDR3 nucleotides are TGCGCCAGCGTGAAAATCGGGACAGGGAAAGGAGAGACCCAGTACTTC.

This clonotype has ten or more counts. This chain connects TRBV20-1 to TRBJ2-1, with a tentative D call TRBD2 (6 bases). This CDR3 contains 14 residues. V gave up 5 bases and J gave up 5 bases, with 16 bases separating them. CDR1 and CDR2 from the germline V gene are DFQATT and SNEGSKA (reference sequence). As DNA, the CDR3 is TGCAGTGCTTACCGACTAGAACGGAACAATGAGCAGTTCTTC. Translation: CSAYRLERNNEQFF.

The chain couples TRBV3-1 to TRBJ2-6; 11 nucleotides agree with TRBD1. V dropped 3 bases and J dropped 2; count of bases not matched to a gene: 6. The CDR3 covers 18 residues. CDR1 and CDR2 (germline): LGHDT, YNNKEL (reference sequence). As DNA, the CDR3 is TGTGCCAGCAGCCACCCCCCGGACAGGGGGCCTGGGGCCAACGTCCTGACTTTC. Encoded protein: CASSHPPDRGPGANVLTF.

In its sample, this clonotype was seen a few times. The junction and the germline gene differ at one end; a read error may be behind it. The V and J genes are TRBV6-2 or TRBV6-3 and TRBJ2-5; TRBD2 matches at 7 bases. This CDR3 has 13 residues. Germline V gene data show CDR1 as MNHEY and CDR2 as SVGEGT. The CDR3 loop reads CASSLLAQATQYF. CDR3 sequence (DNA): TGTGCCAGCAGCTTACTAGCGCAAGCGACCCAGTACTTC.

This clonotype showed up many times. The J gene is TRBJ2-3, the V gene TRBV20-1; D gene unclear. The V end lost 6 bases, the J end lost 5 bases, and 15 bases lay between the germline ends. The CDR3 is 13 residues long. Per the germline V gene, CDR1 is DFQATT and CDR2 is SNEGSKA (reference sequence). The CDR3 sequence: CSAIATMGDTQYF. The DNA for the CDR3 is TGCAGTGCAATCGCTACCATGGGAGATACGCAGTATTTT.

This clonotype was seen at least ten times. This chain links TRBV12-3 or TRBV12-4 with TRBJ2-1; 10 positions agree with TRBD2. J was trimmed by 7 bases and V by 10 bases; bases with no gene match: 7. CDR3 size: 13 residues. The CDR3 sequence is CATGTSASNEQFF. CDR3 coding DNA: TGTGCCACCGGGACTAGCGCCTCGAATGAGCAGTTCTTC.

The CDR3 DNA follows: TGCAGTGCTAGTGGTGACTTCCACGAGCAGTACTTC. It codes for CSASGDFHEQYF. This chain connects TRBV20-1 to TRBJ2-7, with D unclear. Germline lookup yields CDR1 DFQATT and CDR2 SNEGSKA (reference sequence). Trimming left V 3 bases short and J 5 bases short, with 11 bases between. This CDR3 has 12 residues.

This clonotype has more than one count but fewer than ten. This sequence joins TRBV13 and TRBJ2-2, with 11 bases lining up with TRBD2. J gave up 1 base and V 4 bases, and 14 bases lay outside the gene matches. This CDR3 contains 20 residues. Germline CDR1 and CDR2: PRHDT and FYEKMQ (reference sequence). DNA of the CDR3: TGTGCCAGCAGCTCAAATAAGGGACTAGCGGTGGGAAGGAACACCGGGGAGCTGTTTTTT. Protein product: CASSSNKGLAVGRNTGELFF.

CDR3 residues: CASSVVAGATDTQYF. The CDR3 DNA reads TGTGCCAGCAGTGTGGTAGCGGGGGCTACAGATACGCAGTATTTT. The chain combines TRBV5-6 with TRBJ2-3; TRBD2 matches at 9 bases. V was clipped by 5 bases and J by 3 bases; unmatched bases: 7. The CDR3 has 15 amino acids. Germline-derived CDR1 and CDR2 are SGHDT and YYEEEE. Full variable domain (remainder filled in from reference TRBV5-6 and TRBJ2-3): DAGVTQSPTHLIKTRGQQVTLRCSPKSGHDTVSWYQQALGQGPQFIFQYYEEEERQRGNFPDRFSGHQFPNYSSELNVNALLLGDSALYLCASSVVAGATDTQYFGPGTRLTVL.

V gene TRBV10-3 combines with J gene TRBJ2-7; the D is unclear. V lost 4 bases, J lost 2 bases, and 9 bases lay in between. This CDR3 has 13 residues. Germline CDR1 ENHRY, CDR2 SYGVKD. CDR3 nucleotides: TGTGCCATCAGTGGGACGGCTACCTACGAGCAGTACTTC. Amino acid sequence: CAISGTATYEQYF.

This clonotype was recorded many times. The V and J genes are TRBV12-3 or TRBV12-4 and TRBJ2-3, with D uncertain. The CDR3 is made up of 13 amino acids. V was shortened by 2 bases and J by 1 base, with 4 bases between the two germline ends. CDR3 protein: CASSLYGTDTQYF. DNA of the CDR3: TGTGCCAGCAGTTTATACGGCACAGATACGCAGTATTTT.

This clonotype was detected many times. The rearrangement joins TRBV20-1 to TRBJ2-1; 9 nucleotides agree with TRBD1. The trim removed 3 bases at V and 3 bases at J, leaving 9 bases unmatched. From germline, CDR1 is DFQATT and CDR2 SNEGSKA (reference sequence). CDR3 length: 16 amino acids. The CDR3, as DNA: TGCAGTGCTAGGGGACAGGGTGGATTAGGCTACAATGAGCAGTTCTTC. It translates to CSARGQGGLGYNEQFF.